This T cell receptor beta chain was identified during a study of T cell changes during pregnancy in multiple sclerosis. Sequencing was performed with immunoSEQ multiplex PCR; in TCRdb, only in-frame clones are kept and a portion is missing. The sample gives about 110,000 clones, approximately 90% of which show up once; approximately 3.7% is in the top ten. CDR1 SEHNR and CDR2 FQNEAQ come from the germline V gene (reference sequence). This CDR3 has 16 amino acids. Losses at the gene ends were 4 bases for V and 4 bases for J; bases not matched to a gene: 11. The chain is built from TRBV7-9 and TRBJ2-7; the match to TRBD2 covers 9 bases. This receptor was identified in a female donor with multiple sclerosis, enrolled in a pregnancy study. This specimen consisted of peripheral blood, obtained after pregnancy. The CDR3 loop reads CASSSILAGAIYEQYF. The CDR3 DNA follows: TGTGCCAGCAGCTCGATATTAGCGGGGGCCATATACGAGCAGTACTTC.